The clone carrying this T cell receptor beta chain was picked up a small number of times. Repertoires were generated with immunoSEQ multiplex PCR, while TCRdb's copy carries only in-frame clones and drops some. The sample shows roughly 1,100,000 clones, around 74% of them seen only once. The V gene's germline CDR1 is SGHAT and CDR2 FQNNGV. CDR3 length: 17 amino acids. After removal of 1 base from V and 2 bases from J, the junction contained 3 bases not matched to a gene. This specimen comes from a study of shared clonotypes between healthy human individuals. The rearrangement links TRBV11-2 to TRBJ2-6; 9 nucleotides line up with TRBD1. The source is a man younger than 35 in good health. The specimen was memory CD4+ T cells sorted from blood. Noted subset: CD45RA-negative fraction. In DNA, the CDR3 is TGTGCCAGCAGCTTAGGACAGGGGGGTACTGGGGCCAACGTCCTGACTTTC. Its translation: CASSLGQGGTGANVLTF.